This T cell receptor beta chain was recorded in a study of OX40 agonist ivuxolimab in advanced cancers. Study overall: The mean age was around 56 years, ranging from about 20 to 90, with roughly four fifths of participants male.

A remark on this clone: The antigen remains undetermined.

Study-level findings and limits: Antigen specificity was not determined for the expanded peripheral T cells. Partly responding patients at 0.1-3.0 mg/kg showed some of the smallest clonal expansion. Certain nonresponders additionally had low normalized T-cell clonal expansion.

Assay: immunoSEQ multiplex PCR; the TCRdb copy retains only in-frame clones and omits some. The table lists around 30,000 clones, approximately 90% of them singletons. The source is an adult with an advanced solid tumor such as melanoma, head and neck, liver or kidney cancer. This sample comprised CD4+ or CD8+ T cells sorted from blood, obtained in a trial of the OX40 agonist ivuxolimab.

The CDR3 region has the DNA TGTGCCAGCAATGTGATAGGAGAGTACGGAGTACGAAAGACCTATGGCTACACCTTC. The encoded protein is CASNVIGEYGVRKTYGYTF. V is TRBV5-2 and J is TRBJ1-2. TRBV5-2 is designated a pseudogene. The CDR3 extends over 19 amino acids.